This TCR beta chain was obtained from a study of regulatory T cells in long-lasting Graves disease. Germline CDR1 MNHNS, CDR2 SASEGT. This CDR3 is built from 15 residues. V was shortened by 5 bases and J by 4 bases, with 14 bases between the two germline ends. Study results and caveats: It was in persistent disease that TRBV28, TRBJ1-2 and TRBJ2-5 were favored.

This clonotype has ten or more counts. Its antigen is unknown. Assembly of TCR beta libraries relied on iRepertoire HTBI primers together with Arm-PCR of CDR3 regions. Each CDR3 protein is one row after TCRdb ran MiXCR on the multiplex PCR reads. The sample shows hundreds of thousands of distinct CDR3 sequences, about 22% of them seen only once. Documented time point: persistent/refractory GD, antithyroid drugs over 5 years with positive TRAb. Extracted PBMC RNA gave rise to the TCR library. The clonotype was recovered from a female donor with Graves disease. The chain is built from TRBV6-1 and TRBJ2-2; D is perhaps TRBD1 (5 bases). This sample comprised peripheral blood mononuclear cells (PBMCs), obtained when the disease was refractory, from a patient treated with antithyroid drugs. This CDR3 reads CASSNQGQGTGELFF. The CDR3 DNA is TGTGCCAGCAGTAACCAGGGTCAAGGCACCGGGGAGCTGTTTTTT.